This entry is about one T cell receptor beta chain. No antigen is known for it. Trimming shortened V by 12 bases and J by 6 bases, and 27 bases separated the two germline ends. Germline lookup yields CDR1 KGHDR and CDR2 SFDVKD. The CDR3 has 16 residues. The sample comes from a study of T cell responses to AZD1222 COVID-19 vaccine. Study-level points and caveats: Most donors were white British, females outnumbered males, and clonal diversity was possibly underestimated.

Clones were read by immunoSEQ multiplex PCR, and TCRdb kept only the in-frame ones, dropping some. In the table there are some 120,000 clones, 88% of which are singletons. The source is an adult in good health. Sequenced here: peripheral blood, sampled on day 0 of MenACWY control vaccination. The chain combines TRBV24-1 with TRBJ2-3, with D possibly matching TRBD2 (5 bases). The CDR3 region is CASHLRERSSLDTQYF. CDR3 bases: TGTGCCTCCCATCTACGGGAAAGATCCTCTTTGGATACGCAGTATTTT.